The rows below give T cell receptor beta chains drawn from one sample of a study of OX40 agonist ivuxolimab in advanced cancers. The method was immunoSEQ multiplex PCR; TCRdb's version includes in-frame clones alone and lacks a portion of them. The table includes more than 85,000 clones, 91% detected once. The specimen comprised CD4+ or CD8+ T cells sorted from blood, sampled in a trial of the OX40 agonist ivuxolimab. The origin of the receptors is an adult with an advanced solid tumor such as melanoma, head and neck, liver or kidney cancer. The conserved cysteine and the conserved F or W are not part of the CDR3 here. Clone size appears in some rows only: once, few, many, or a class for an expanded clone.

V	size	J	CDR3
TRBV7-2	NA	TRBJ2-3	ASSPFKVTDTQY
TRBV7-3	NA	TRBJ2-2	ASSPQGQPPGELF
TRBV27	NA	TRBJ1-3	ASMLRGGVGNTIY
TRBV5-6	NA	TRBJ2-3	ASSVGGDTDTQY
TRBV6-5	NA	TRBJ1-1	ASSYSEGVTEAF
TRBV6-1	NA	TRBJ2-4	ASSEWSQFQNIQY
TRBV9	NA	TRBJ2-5	ASSVGTSRVETQY
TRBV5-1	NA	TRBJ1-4	ASRSGATNEKLF
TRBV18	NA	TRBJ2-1	ASSPREGEQF
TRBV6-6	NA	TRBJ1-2	ASSSRYSDGYT
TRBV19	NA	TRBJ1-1	VSTDPPGTGNTEAF
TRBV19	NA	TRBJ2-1	ASGTVGWGQF
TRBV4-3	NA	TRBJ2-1	ASSQGGGPNEQF
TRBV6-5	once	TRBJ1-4	ATRQGWTNEKLF
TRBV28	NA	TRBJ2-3	ASSFPLTDTQY
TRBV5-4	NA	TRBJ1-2	ASSLTGRDSGYT
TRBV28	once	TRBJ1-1	ASSLKAAEAF
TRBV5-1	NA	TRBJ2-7	ASSGGQGGYEQY
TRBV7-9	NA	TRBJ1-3	ASTPGLSEPGNTIY
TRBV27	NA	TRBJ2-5	ASSSTVRETQY
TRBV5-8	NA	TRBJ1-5	ASSWGQLGGQPQH
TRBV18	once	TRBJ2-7	ASSPTTAYEQY
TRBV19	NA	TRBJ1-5	ASKGQGYQPQH
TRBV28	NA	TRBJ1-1	ASTLGPGLSMNTEAF
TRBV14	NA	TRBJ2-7	ASSGTSARNYEQY
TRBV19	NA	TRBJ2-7	ASSPGLVADEQY
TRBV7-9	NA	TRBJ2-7	ASSFRLPGTQGNYEQY
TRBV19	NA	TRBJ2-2	ATPKAGQGLGGELF
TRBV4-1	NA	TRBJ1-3	ASSPAGAGNTIY
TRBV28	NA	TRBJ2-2	ASKTYRGAGELF
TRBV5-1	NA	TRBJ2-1	ASRRESGNEQF
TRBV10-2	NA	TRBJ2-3	ASSETSGTPGPSTDTQY
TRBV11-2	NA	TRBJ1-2	ASSLDTGLGGYT
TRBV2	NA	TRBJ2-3	ASRGRLDGTQY
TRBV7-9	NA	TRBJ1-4	ASSQDVNEKLF
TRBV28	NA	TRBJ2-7	ASSLSGGVYEQY
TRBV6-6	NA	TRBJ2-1	ASSNPGRGGNEQF
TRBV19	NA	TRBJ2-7	ASSIGYTGTYEQY
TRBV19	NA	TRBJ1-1	ASRTGGVGDTEAF
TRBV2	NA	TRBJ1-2	ASSEMGVGYGYT
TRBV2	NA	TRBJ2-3	AGQGGTDTQY
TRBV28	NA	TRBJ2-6	ASSPSGGANVLT
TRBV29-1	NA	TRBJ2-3	SVGGLSDTQY
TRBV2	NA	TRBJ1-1	ASSGTTANTEAF
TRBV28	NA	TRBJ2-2	ASRGQNTGELF
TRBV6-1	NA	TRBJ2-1	ASSERRQGVGNEQF